This T cell receptor (beta chain) was found in a study of shared clonotypes between healthy human individuals. Sequencing was performed with immunoSEQ multiplex PCR; in TCRdb, only in-frame clones are kept and a portion is missing. In the table there are some 1.5 million clones, roughly 97% of which are singletons. Findings and caveats of the study: Only a few donors were included, so the genetic and exposure-history diversity represented was limited. Larger richness was generally estimated for naive than memory subsets. Sharing across four donors was highest in naive CD4 (about 5%) and lowest in memory CD8 (about 0.4%).

The authors divided CD4+ cells into CD45RA+ naive and CD45RA-negative memory subsets. This CDR3 is 14 amino acids long. V lost 0 bases, J lost 7 bases, and 4 bases stayed unmatched. From germline, CDR1 is SGHRS and CDR2 YFSETQ. As concerns this clone: Its matching antigen is unknown.

The genes are TRBV5-1 and TRBJ2-1; TRBD2 matches 7 bases. The sequencing input was naive CD4+ T cells sorted from blood. Subset: CD45RA+ positively selected. The receptor was isolated from a man aged 25 to 40 in good health. The CDR3 DNA follows: TGCGCCAGCAGCTTGGGAGCGGGATCGAATGAGCAGTTCTTC. Its protein is CASSLGAGSNEQFF.